This is a list of T cell receptor beta chains from one sample in a study of T-cell memory formation after mild COVID-19. TCRdb redid the calling of the 5' RACE reads with MiXCR, one entry per CDR3 protein. The sample yields around 250,000 distinct CDR3 sequences, approximately 10% seen once. Sequencing was done on a sample of PBMCs or a T cell subset sorted from them (not recorded which). The receptor source for this set is a man between 18 and 35 years old who had mild COVID-19 (a few samples of this study predate the infection). Cell type and time point are not known. CDR3s include the opening cysteine and the closing phenylalanine or tryptophan. D genes are given only for firm matches. Some rows mark clone size as missing; the rest say once, few, many or name a class of expanded clone.

>-|TRBJ1-1|TRBV4-2|few
CASSQDQIAGAQAFF
TGTGCCAGCAGCCAAGATCAGATTGCGGGGGCTCAAGCTTTCTTT
>-|TRBJ2-2|TRBV5-6|few
CASSPRQVNTGELFF
TGTGCCAGCAGCCCTCGACAGGTTAACACCGGGGAGCTGTTTTTT
>TRBD2|TRBJ2-3|TRBV7-2|-
CASSSTLAGGPDTQYF
TGTGCCAGCAGCTCCACGCTAGCGGGGGGCCCAGATACGCAGTATTTT
>TRBD1|TRBJ1-2|TRBV18|few
CASSPPTGRDGYTF
TGTGCCAGCTCACCACCGACAGGGAGGGACGGCTACACCTTC
>TRBD1|TRBJ1-1|TRBV10-3|few
CAIKDRDTEAFF
TGTGCCATTAAGGACAGGGACACTGAAGCTTTCTTT
>-|TRBJ2-2|TRBV7-2|-
CASSGAATVNTGELFF
TGTGCCAGCAGCGGGGCGGCGACAGTGAACACCGGGGAGCTGTTTTTT
>TRBD1|TRBJ2-5|TRBV7-8|-
CASSAQGPGATQYF
TGTGCCAGCAGCGCACAGGGGCCCGGAGCAACCCAGTACTTC
>TRBD2|TRBJ2-3|TRBV29-1|many
CSVDGGLAGANTDTQYF
TGCAGCGTTGATGGGGGACTAGCGGGGGCCAACACAGATACGCAGTATTTT
>TRBD1|TRBJ2-5|TRBV11-2|many
CASSLAWGTGPQETQYF
TGTGCCAGCAGCTTAGCCTGGGGGACAGGCCCTCAAGAGACCCAGTACTTC
>-|TRBJ1-1|TRBV10-3|-
CAIRPGTWTEAFF
TGTGCCATCAGGCCCGGGACATGGACTGAAGCTTTCTTT
>-|TRBJ2-5|TRBV6-1|few
CASSEVHKPDQETQYF
TGTGCCAGCAGTGAAGTACACAAGCCAGATCAAGAGACCCAGTACTTC
>-|TRBJ1-1|TRBV7-9|many
CASSSGHGGGYSTEAFF
TGTGCCAGCAGCTCCGGCCATGGGGGTGGATACAGCACTGAAGCTTTCTTT
>-|TRBJ1-2|TRBV28|once
CASSSAGTPADYGYTF
TGTGCCAGCAGTTCGGCCGGGACGCCGGCCGACTATGGCTACACCTTC
>-|TRBJ1-1|TRBV4-1|-
CASSQARAEGGGAFF
TGCGCCAGCAGCCAAGCCCGGGCGGAAGGTGGGGGCGCTTTCTTT
>-|TRBJ1-1|TRBV5-6|few
CASSFRDGNTEAFF
TGTGCCAGCAGCTTCAGGGACGGGAACACTGAAGCTTTCTTT
>TRBD1|TRBJ2-2|TRBV29-1|few
CSVEGGQGSNTGELFF
TGCAGCGTTGAGGGTGGACAGGGATCGAACACCGGGGAGCTGTTTTTT
>-|TRBJ2-1|TRBV10-3|-
CAISDGDTFPRGAYNEQFF
TGTGCCATCAGTGATGGGGACACCTTCCCAAGAGGGGCCTACAATGAGCAGTTCTTC
>-|TRBJ2-2|TRBV12-3/TRBV12-4|-
CASSYEGLGSTGELFF
TGTGCCAGCAGTTATGAGGGGCTCGGTTCCACCGGGGAGCTGTTTTTT
>TRBD2|TRBJ2-5|TRBV4-3|-
CASSQTTSGGAKTQYF
TGCGCCAGCAGCCAGACGACTAGCGGGGGGGCAAAGACCCAGTACTTC
>-|TRBJ2-6|TRBV7-2|few
CASSFIYSGANVLTF
TGTGCCAGCAGCTTTATTTACTCTGGGGCCAACGTCCTGACTTTC
>TRBD1|TRBJ2-5|TRBV5-4|-
CASSSTGGGQETQYF
TGTGCCAGCAGCTCGACAGGGGGAGGCCAAGAGACCCAGTACTTC
>TRBD2|TRBJ2-1|TRBV4-1|few
CASSQDGGGALILF
TGCGCCAGCAGCCAAGATGGCGGGGGGGCTCTTATCCTCTTC
>-|TRBJ2-4|TRBV7-2|-
CASSARNIQYF
TGTGCCAGCAGTGCGCGGAACATTCAGTACTTC
>TRBD2|TRBJ2-1|TRBV6-2/TRBV6-3|many
CASSWTSGGYNEQFF
TGTGCCAGCAGTTGGACTAGCGGGGGCTACAATGAGCAGTTCTTC
>TRBD1|TRBJ1-1|TRBV7-2|many
CASSLPTGSLIF
TGTGCCAGCAGCTTACCGACAGGGTCTCTGATCTTT
>-|TRBJ2-4|TRBV6-5|-
CASSYSFRGEAKNIQYF
TGTGCCAGCAGTTACTCTTTCAGGGGGGAGGCCAAAAACATTCAGTACTTC
>TRBD2|TRBJ2-3|TRBV20-1|few
CSADPRGGSTDTQYF
TGCAGTGCAGACCCTCGGGGGGGGAGCACAGATACGCAGTATTTT
>-|TRBJ2-3|TRBV7-2|-
CASRLAVSTDTQYF
TGTGCCAGCAGGTTAGCGGTGAGCACAGATACGCAGTATTTT
>-|TRBJ2-5|TRBV19|few
CASSIYLLEATQYF
TGTGCCAGTAGTATTTACCTTTTAGAGGCGACCCAGTACTTC
>-|TRBJ2-3|TRBV5-1|many
CASSLEDTQYF
TGCGCCAGCAGCTTGGAAGACACGCAGTATTTT
>-|TRBJ2-1|TRBV20-1|many
CSAREGNEQFF
TGCAGTGCTAGAGAGGGCAATGAGCAGTTCTTC
>-|TRBJ2-2|TRBV6-2/TRBV6-3|-
CASSYLGSDTGELFF
TGTGCCAGCAGTTACCTGGGATCGGACACCGGGGAGCTGTTTTTT
>-|TRBJ1-1|TRBV24-1|-
CATSDNGAGVPEAFF
TGTGCCACCAGTGATAATGGGGCTGGGGTGCCTGAAGCTTTCTTT
>-|TRBJ2-5|TRBV29-1|many
CSVEDPRVDF
TGCAGCGTTGAAGATCCGAGGGTGGACTTC
>-|TRBJ1-3|TRBV7-2|-
CASSLNPRGAGNTIYF
TGTGCCAGCAGCTTAAATCCAAGGGGTGCTGGAAACACCATATATTTT
>-|TRBJ1-6|TRBV4-3|few
CASSQAYRDRNSPLHF
TGCGCCAGCAGCCAAGCTTACCGGGACCGAAATTCACCCCTCCACTTT
>-|TRBJ1-4|TRBV5-1|few
CASSLDGGPNEKLFF
TGCGCCAGCAGCTTGGATGGCGGCCCAAATGAAAAACTGTTTTTT
>-|TRBJ2-3|TRBV11-2|few
CASSLSHTDTQYF
TGTGCCAGCAGCTTAAGTCACACAGATACGCAGTATTTT
>-|TRBJ1-1|TRBV6-5|few
CASSYEAGREGRAFF
TGTGCCAGCAGTTACGAAGCAGGGCGTGAGGGGCGAGCTTTCTTT
>TRBD2|TRBJ2-1|TRBV5-6|-
CASSIAGGGYNEQFF
TGTGCCAGCAGCATCGCGGGGGGCGGCTACAATGAGCAGTTCTTC
>-|TRBJ2-7|TRBV6-5|few
CASSGSTAAYEQYF
TGTGCCAGCAGCGGCTCCACCGCCGCCTACGAGCAGTACTTC
>TRBD1|TRBJ2-7|TRBV6-5|-
CASSYSDRGAYEQYF
TGTGCCAGCAGTTACTCGGACAGGGGGGCTTACGAGCAGTACTTC
>-|TRBJ2-1|TRBV5-1|few
CASSFGAGSGGGEQFF
TGCGCCAGCAGCTTTGGAGCTGGCTCTGGAGGTGGTGAGCAGTTCTTC
>TRBD1|TRBJ1-4|TRBV9|few
CASSAGTGEKLFF
TGTGCCAGCAGCGCCGGGACAGGGGAAAAACTGTTTTTT
>-|TRBJ1-6|TRBV6-6|-
CASSYGYNSPLHF
TGTGCCAGCAGTTACGGCTATAATTCACCCCTCCACTTT
>-|TRBJ1-3|TRBV11-3|few
CASSPSSSGNTIYF
TGTGCCAGCAGCCCGAGCAGCTCTGGAAACACCATATATTTT
>-|TRBJ2-1|TRBV5-1|few
CASYQQGGSYNEQFF
TGCGCCAGCTACCAACAGGGAGGCTCCTACAATGAGCAGTTCTTC
>-|TRBJ2-5|TRBV15|many
CATSRVGGQETQYF
TGTGCCACCAGCAGAGTGGGGGGACAAGAGACCCAGTACTTC
>-|TRBJ1-6|TRBV7-2|many
CASSFRVNNSPLHF
TGTGCCAGCAGCTTCCGGGTAAATAATTCACCCCTCCACTTT
>TRBD1|TRBJ2-2|TRBV7-2|-
CASSARQGTGELFF
TGTGCCAGCAGCGCCCGACAGGGCACCGGGGAGCTGTTTTTT
>-|TRBJ1-2|TRBV12-3/TRBV12-4|many
CASSPGQYGYTF
TGTGCCAGCAGTCCAGGACAGTATGGCTACACCTTC
>TRBD1|TRBJ2-5|TRBV6-9|few
CASSYSDRGMETQYF
TGTGCCAGCAGTTATTCGGACAGGGGAATGGAGACCCAGTACTTC
>TRBD1|TRBJ1-2|TRBV6-5|-
CASSKRGQGVSGDGYTF
TGTGCCAGCAGTAAAAGGGGACAGGGGGTTTCGGGCGATGGCTACACCTTC